Listed below are T cell receptor beta chains from one sample, sequenced in a study of shared clonotypes between healthy human individuals. Data came from immunoSEQ multiplex PCR; TCRdb stores just in-frame clones and leaves some out. The sample has approximately 2.1 million clones, over 90% seen once. Sequencing input: naive CD4+ T cells from PBMCs. The source of these receptors is a man younger than 35 in good health. Some clones in this sample may be carry-over from other donors' samples. CDR3s leave out the opening cysteine and the closing phenylalanine or tryptophan. The order of the fields is V gene, CDR3 length, J gene, CDR3 protein.

TRBV6-1,10,TRBJ1-5,ASSEAGDREY
TRBV4-2,11,TRBJ2-5,ASSPWDRETQY
TRBV5-1,11,TRBJ2-7,ASSLGYSYEQY
TRBV6-4,11,TRBJ2-5,ASSSQGGETQY
TRBV7-8,13,TRBJ2-7,ASSAWAGSSYEQY
TRBV28,12,TRBJ1-1,ASSIRTGRSGAF
TRBV10-3,13,TRBJ1-6,AISESPGLGSPLH
TRBV28,13,TRBJ1-5,ASSAHRASNQPQH
TRBV6-5,13,TRBJ2-7,ASSYFGLVLNEQY
TRBV7-2,14,TRBJ1-1,ASSLASGAMNTEAF
TRBV25-1,16,TRBJ2-2,ASSEFNSGRASTGELF
TRBV18,10,TRBJ2-1,ASSPQDNEQF
TRBV7-9,14,TRBJ2-7,ASKRRGDRGTYEQY
TRBV5-1,12,TRBJ2-5,ASSALQIQETQY
TRBV15,15,TRBJ1-5,ATSRDQTGAFRQPQH
TRBV5-1,12,TRBJ2-3,ASIGTDSTDTQY
TRBV5-1,10,TRBJ2-5,ASSLQSEDQY